A selection of T cell receptor beta chains follows, all from one sample in a study of T-cell memory formation after mild COVID-19. Via MiXCR, TCRdb re-called the 5' RACE reads, giving one row per CDR3 protein. The sample records approximately 45,000 distinct CDR3 sequences, 6% to 8.5% being singletons. Sequenced material: PBMCs or a T cell subset sorted from them (not recorded which). The receptors were sampled from an adult who had mild COVID-19 (a few samples of this study predate the infection). Cell type and time point are not known. Each CDR3 is given with its conserved first and last residue. The D gene is left open where the match is weak. The size entry is marked missing in some rows and otherwise reads once, few, many or a size class.

j_gene: TRBJ2-7
d_gene: -
abundance: few
v_gene: TRBV19
CDR3aa: CASSIEARSYEQYF
CDR3nt: TGTGCCAGTAGTATAGAGGCCAGGTCCTACGAGCAGTACTTC

j_gene: TRBJ2-7
d_gene: TRBD2
abundance: -
v_gene: TRBV3-1
CDR3aa: CASSQASAGLISKQYF
CDR3nt: TGTGCCAGCAGCCAAGCTTCTGCGGGACTAATCTCTAAGCAGTACTTC

j_gene: TRBJ2-4
d_gene: -
abundance: many
v_gene: TRBV12-3/TRBV12-4
CDR3aa: CASSRQRAKNIQYF
CDR3nt: TGTGCCAGCAGCAGACAGAGAGCCAAAAACATTCAGTACTTC

j_gene: TRBJ1-3
d_gene: -
abundance: -
v_gene: TRBV3-1
CDR3aa: CASSQQGYSGNTIYF
CDR3nt: TGTGCCAGCAGCCAACAGGGGTACTCTGGAAACACCATATATTTT

j_gene: TRBJ2-1
d_gene: -
abundance: -
v_gene: TRBV27
CDR3aa: CASSLPSTGTYSSYNEQFF
CDR3nt: TGTGCCAGCAGTTTACCCTCAACCGGGACTTACAGCTCCTACAATGAGCAGTTCTTC

j_gene: TRBJ1-1
d_gene: -
abundance: few
v_gene: TRBV11-3
CDR3aa: CASSPTGDEAFF
CDR3nt: TGTGCCAGCAGCCCGACAGGCGATGAAGCTTTCTTT

j_gene: TRBJ1-1
d_gene: -
abundance: many
v_gene: TRBV7-3
CDR3aa: CASSRLGTPETEAFF
CDR3nt: TGTGCCAGCAGCCGACTCGGGACTCCCGAAACTGAAGCTTTCTTT

j_gene: TRBJ1-2
d_gene: TRBD1
abundance: -
v_gene: TRBV19
CDR3aa: CATSGEGATYGYTF
CDR3nt: TGTGCCACCTCAGGGGAGGGGGCGACCTATGGCTACACCTTC

j_gene: TRBJ2-1
d_gene: TRBD2
abundance: many
v_gene: TRBV5-6
CDR3aa: CASRRPISGRGTNEQFF
CDR3nt: TGTGCCAGCAGACGACCTATTAGCGGGCGAGGAACAAATGAGCAGTTCTTC

j_gene: TRBJ2-3
d_gene: -
abundance: many
v_gene: TRBV12-3/TRBV12-4
CDR3aa: CASSLQNTDTQYF
CDR3nt: TGTGCCAGCAGTTTACAGAACACAGATACGCAGTATTTT

j_gene: TRBJ2-3
d_gene: -
abundance: many
v_gene: TRBV28
CDR3aa: CASSFKSPTDTQYF
CDR3nt: TGTGCCAGCAGTTTTAAGTCCCCCACAGATACGCAGTATTTT

j_gene: TRBJ2-1
d_gene: -
abundance: many
v_gene: TRBV7-2
CDR3aa: CASSTPGSSEQFF
CDR3nt: TGTGCCAGCAGCACCCCGGGGTCCTCTGAGCAGTTCTTC

j_gene: TRBJ2-4
d_gene: -
abundance: many
v_gene: TRBV10-3
CDR3aa: CAISSTPQENIAKNIQYF
CDR3nt: TGTGCCATCAGTTCCACCCCTCAGGAGAACATAGCCAAAAACATTCAGTACTTC

j_gene: TRBJ2-2
d_gene: -
abundance: many
v_gene: TRBV12-3/TRBV12-4
CDR3aa: CASSSGPRNTGELFF
CDR3nt: TGTGCCAGCTCCTCGGGACCCCGAAACACCGGGGAGCTGTTTTTT

j_gene: TRBJ2-3
d_gene: TRBD1
abundance: -
v_gene: TRBV7-2
CDR3aa: CASSRDRITDTQYF
CDR3nt: TGTGCCAGCAGCCGGGACAGGATCACAGATACGCAGTATTTT

j_gene: TRBJ1-6
d_gene: -
abundance: few
v_gene: TRBV5-5
CDR3aa: CASSYLQGAIYSPLHF
CDR3nt: TGTGCCAGCAGCTATCTACAGGGCGCGATCTATTCACCCCTCCACTTT

j_gene: TRBJ2-7
d_gene: -
abundance: -
v_gene: TRBV6-1
CDR3aa: CASSEPPRGVYEQYF
CDR3nt: TGTGCCAGCAGTGAACCCCCCAGGGGGGTTTACGAGCAGTACTTC

j_gene: TRBJ1-5
d_gene: -
abundance: many
v_gene: TRBV6-1
CDR3aa: CASSERFQPQHF
CDR3nt: TGTGCCAGCAGTGAAAGATTTCAGCCCCAGCATTTT

j_gene: TRBJ2-7
d_gene: TRBD2
abundance: many
v_gene: TRBV9
CDR3aa: CASSVASGPLYEQYF
CDR3nt: TGTGCCAGCAGCGTGGCTAGCGGACCGTTATACGAGCAGTACTTC

j_gene: TRBJ1-6
d_gene: -
abundance: -
v_gene: TRBV12-3/TRBV12-4
CDR3aa: CASTRTGIGSPLHF
CDR3nt: TGTGCCAGCACCCGGACGGGTATAGGTTCACCCCTCCACTTT

j_gene: TRBJ1-1
d_gene: -
abundance: medium-sized
v_gene: TRBV20-1
CDR3aa: CSARMGHLLTEAFF
CDR3nt: TGCAGTGCTAGAATGGGACACCTCCTCACTGAAGCTTTCTTT

j_gene: TRBJ1-2
d_gene: -
abundance: many
v_gene: TRBV12-5
CDR3aa: CASGLPPDSVGYTF
CDR3nt: TGTGCTAGTGGTTTGCCACCTGACAGCGTTGGCTACACCTTC

j_gene: TRBJ2-7
d_gene: TRBD2
abundance: many
v_gene: TRBV11-2
CDR3aa: CASSLAGLAGSGEQYF
CDR3nt: TGTGCCAGCAGCTTAGCGGGACTAGCGGGGTCGGGTGAGCAGTACTTC

j_gene: TRBJ2-2
d_gene: TRBD1
abundance: -
v_gene: TRBV5-5
CDR3aa: CASSEQGARTGELFF
CDR3nt: TGTGCCAGCAGCGAACAGGGGGCGCGAACCGGGGAGCTGTTTTTT

j_gene: TRBJ1-1
d_gene: TRBD1
abundance: many
v_gene: TRBV19
CDR3aa: CASAKGARHTEAFF
CDR3nt: TGTGCCAGTGCCAAGGGGGCAAGGCACACTGAAGCTTTCTTT

j_gene: TRBJ1-2
d_gene: -
abundance: -
v_gene: TRBV20-1
CDR3aa: CSATAAFGGGRYYGYTF
CDR3nt: TGCAGTGCTACAGCGGCCTTTGGCGGGGGACGCTACTATGGCTACACCTTC

j_gene: TRBJ2-1
d_gene: -
abundance: -
v_gene: TRBV20-1
CDR3aa: CSARDPAGGAYNEQFF
CDR3nt: TGCAGTGCTAGAGATCCCGCAGGGGGGGCCTACAATGAGCAGTTCTTC

j_gene: TRBJ1-1
d_gene: TRBD1
abundance: many
v_gene: TRBV10-3
CDR3aa: CAISGTGGGGTEAFF
CDR3nt: TGTGCCATCAGCGGTACAGGGGGCGGAGGGACTGAAGCTTTCTTT

j_gene: TRBJ1-5
d_gene: TRBD1
abundance: few
v_gene: TRBV20-1
CDR3aa: CSATDRAPQPQHF
CDR3nt: TGCAGTGCTACGGACAGGGCACCTCAGCCCCAGCATTTT

j_gene: TRBJ1-5
d_gene: -
abundance: many
v_gene: TRBV19
CDR3aa: CASNNRGNQPQHF
CDR3nt: TGTGCCAGTAATAACAGGGGCAATCAGCCCCAGCATTTT

j_gene: TRBJ2-6
d_gene: -
abundance: many
v_gene: TRBV18
CDR3aa: CASSPPNRVHSGANVLTF
CDR3nt: TGTGCCAGCTCACCACCTAACAGGGTCCACTCTGGGGCCAACGTCCTGACTTTC

j_gene: TRBJ1-6
d_gene: -
abundance: many
v_gene: TRBV6-5
CDR3aa: CASGGDSPLHF
CDR3nt: TGTGCCAGCGGGGGGGATTCACCCCTCCACTTT